This passage covers 17 T cell receptor beta chains from one sample sequenced in a study of T cell changes during pregnancy in multiple sclerosis. Method: immunoSEQ multiplex PCR; TCRdb's copy keeps in-frame clones and lacks some. The table shows some 25,000 clones, with 70% to 90% occurring only once. Specimen: CD4+ T cells from peripheral blood mononuclear cells, collected in the second trimester of pregnancy. These TCRs come from a female donor in good health, enrolled as a control in a pregnancy study.

The V gene is TRBV6-5, the J gene TRBJ2-5, with 7 nucleotides matching TRBD1. V lost 0 bases to trimming and J lost 2 bases; unmatched junction nucleotides: 6. The CDR3 contains 16 residues. Germline V CDR1 and CDR2: MNHEY, SVGAGI. This CDR3 reads CASSYSKWGQQETQYF. CDR3 DNA sequence: TGTGCCAGCAGTTACTCGAAATGGGGACAGCAAGAGACCCAGTACTTC.

The CDR3 nucleotides are TGCGCCAGCAGCCATGCTCCCCGAACGCGGGGGGGCTATAACTACGAGCAGTACTTC. It yields the protein CASSHAPRTRGGYNYEQYF. This chain joins TRBV4-3 and TRBJ2-7; 9 nucleotides match TRBD2. Per the germline V gene, CDR1 is LGHNA and CDR2 is YSLEER. CDR3 size: 19 residues. Trimming took 3 bases from V and 3 from J; bases not matched to a gene: 18.

DNA for the CDR3: TGTGCCAGCATCGGCCGCAGCGCGAACACCGGGGAGCTGTTTTTT. This sequence encodes CASIGRSANTGELFF. This chain uses TRBV2 with TRBJ2-2; D is unclear. Germline values: CDR1 SNHLY, CDR2 FYNNEI. CDR3 length equals 15 residues. V was trimmed by 7 bases and J by 0 bases, leaving 12 bases between them.

V and J are TRBV2 and TRBJ1-5; TRBD1 matches at 10 bases. The J segment lost 1 base and the V segment lost 7 bases, leaving 16 bases of the junction unmatched. CDR3 length: 19 amino acids. Germline CDR1 and CDR2: SNHLY and FYNNEI. The DNA for the CDR3 is TGTGCCAGCATGGGCGGGACAGGGGTGGGGAAAGTAAGCAATCAGCCCCAGCATTTT. It is translated as CASMGGTGVGKVSNQPQHF.

The gene calls are TRBV7-3 and TRBJ2-2; D gene uncertain. The CDR3 is made up of 13 amino acids. Germline V CDR1 and CDR2: SGHTA, FQGTGA. Trimming removed 10 bases at V and 1 base at J, with 10 bases between. The CDR3 region has the DNA TGTGCCACCGCTACCGGGAACACCGGGGAGCTGTTTTTT. Encoded protein: CATATGNTGELFF. The full variable domain, its missing parts supplied by reference TRBV7-3 and TRBJ2-2, is GAGVSQTPSNKVTEKGKYVELRCDPISGHTALYWYRQSLGQGPEFLIYFQGTGAADDSGLPNDRFFAVRPEGSVSTLKIQRTERGDSAVYLCATATGNTGELFFGEGSRLTVL.

The rearrangement links TRBV28 to TRBJ1-1; D is possibly TRBD1 (5 bases). Germline CDR1 MDHEN, CDR2 SYDVKM. This CDR3 is 13 amino acids long. V was shortened by 9 bases and J by 4 bases, with 15 bases between the two germline ends. CDR3: CASSAGGSTEAFF. CDR3 nucleotide sequence: TGTGCCAGTTCAGCCGGGGGGAGCACTGAAGCTTTCTTT. The full variable domain, in which reference TRBV28 and TRBJ1-1 provide the parts outside the CDR3, is DVKVTQSSRYLVKRTGEKVFLECVQDMDHENMFWYRQDPGLGLRLIYFSYDVKMKEKGDIPEGYSVSREKKERFSLILESASTNQTSMYLCASSAGGSTEAFFGQGTRLTVV.

V is TRBV4-2 and J is TRBJ2-1, with D tentatively TRBD2 (5 bases). The CDR3 totals 14 residues. Looked up from germline, CDR1 is LGHNA and CDR2 is YNFKEQ. V was trimmed by 4 bases and J by 10 bases, leaving 17 bases between them. CDR3 residues: CASSRMKEGLEQFF. The DNA of the CDR3 is TGTGCCAGCAGCCGGATGAAAGAGGGATTAGAGCAGTTCTTC.

This chain connects TRBV4-3 to TRBJ1-2; D might be TRBD1 (5 bases). This CDR3 contains 16 residues. V shed 4 bases and J shed 3 bases, with 18 bases lying between them. Germline assignment: CDR1 LGHNA and CDR2 YSLEER. The CDR3 here is CASSRDVIQGHYGYTF. The CDR3 DNA reads TGCGCCAGCAGCCGAGACGTAATCCAGGGCCACTATGGCTACACCTTC.

This chain connects TRBV6-1 to TRBJ2-3, with unresolved D. The CDR3 spans 17 residues. Germline V gives CDR1 MNHNS, CDR2 SASEGT. V was cut by 3 bases and J by 0 bases, with 16 bases left in between. The CDR3 nucleotides read TGTGCCAGCAGTGAGTTTCGAGCCGCCCCTAGCACAGATACGCAGTATTTT. Protein product: CASSEFRAAPSTDTQYF.

V is TRBV7-9 and J is TRBJ1-5; D gene unclear. The CDR3 spans 16 residues. The germline V gene has CDR1 SEHNR and CDR2 FQNEAQ (reference sequence). V was shortened by 2 bases and J by 4 bases, with 15 bases between the two germline ends. Written as DNA, the CDR3 is TGTGCCAGCAGCTTATGGACGGGGAGGGCGAATCAGCCCCAGCATTTT. It translates to CASSLWTGRANQPQHF.

The genes are TRBV14 and TRBJ1-5; tentatively, D is TRBD1 (6 bases). This CDR3 region has 13 residues. V gave up 5 bases and J gave up 2 bases, with 7 bases separating them. Germline V gene sequence: CDR1 SGHDN, CDR2 FVKESK. This CDR3 reads CASSAGGNQPQHF. CDR3 DNA sequence: TGTGCCAGCAGCGCAGGGGGCAATCAGCCCCAGCATTTT.

This clone appeared a single time. The V and J genes are TRBV6-5 and TRBJ2-7, with D possibly being TRBD2 (5 bases). The CDR3 is 14 residues long. Germline-derived CDR1 and CDR2 are MNHEY and SVGAGI. V lost 10 bases to trimming and J lost 0 bases, with 16 bases between them. The CDR3 sequence: CATSLPGSSYEQYF. For the CDR3, the DNA is TGTGCCACCTCACTGCCGGGGAGCTCCTACGAGCAGTACTTC.

The chain combines TRBV7-8 with TRBJ1-1, with 7 bases matching TRBD1. V lost 2 bases and J lost 2; bases outside the gene matches: 5. Per the germline V gene, CDR1 is SGHVS and CDR2 is FQNEAQ. The CDR3 is 15 amino acids. CDR3 amino acids: CASSLFTGVNTEAFF. CDR3 bases: TGTGCCAGCAGCTTATTCACAGGGGTAAACACTGAAGCTTTCTTT.

The chain recombines TRBV19 with TRBJ1-5, with D maybe TRBD1 (6 bases). V was pared by 6 bases and J by 2 bases, with 23 bases between. The germline V gene has CDR1 LNHDA and CDR2 SQIVND (reference sequence). This CDR3 comprises 18 residues. This CDR3 reads CASSGGRRPGIGNQPQHF. For the CDR3, the DNA is TGTGCCAGTAGCGGGGGGCGCAGACCGGGGATCGGCAATCAGCCCCAGCATTTT.

The chain recombines TRBV15 with TRBJ1-4; D is possibly TRBD1 (6 bases). The V and J ends lost 5 bases and 8 bases respectively, with 21 bases between them. The CDR3 runs to 16 residues. The V gene's germline CDR1 is LNHNV and CDR2 YYDKDF (reference sequence). This chain's CDR3 is CATSGTRTEPNEKLFF. CDR3 coding DNA: TGTGCCACCAGCGGAACCCGGACAGAGCCAAACGAAAAACTGTTTTTT.

CDR3 sequence (DNA): TGTGCCAGCAGCTTAGCGATGGCATCTAATCAGCCCCAGCATTTT. Its protein is CASSLAMASNQPQHF. The chain has TRBV7-2 and TRBJ1-5; D unclear. V lost 0 bases and J 4 bases, leaving 10 bases between the germline ends. This CDR3 is built from 15 residues. Looked up from germline, CDR1 is SGHTA and CDR2 is FQGNSA.

This clone was seen only once. This chain joins TRBV14 and TRBJ2-1; D is ambiguous. The V gene lost 1 base and the J gene lost 12 bases, with 10 bases spanning the gap. The germline V gene has CDR1 SGHDN and CDR2 FVKESK. There are 12 residues in the CDR3. CDR3 nucleotide sequence: TGTGCCAGCAGCCAAGCACGGTCGGTGCAGTTCTTC. This gives the protein CASSQARSVQFF.